The subject of this entry is one T cell receptor (beta chain). No antigen is known for it. These data belong to a study of beta chain features in type 1 diabetes. As for the study in general: Sorted cell examination encompassed about 110,000,000 cells across all samples. Notes on the study in general: Moderate yet significant TCRB CDR3 shortening was seen in Type 1 diabetes patients in all four CD4+ subsets.

Germline CDR1 and CDR2: SGHNT and YYREEE (reference sequence). Trimming removed 0 bases from V and 1 base from J, with 8 bases in between. The CDR3 extends over 14 amino acids. Reverse transcribing all isolated RNA meant expressed TCRB transcripts were sequenced. Some clones are missing from TCRdb's copy, which holds only in-frame ones; the method was immunoSEQ multiplex PCR. The repertoire holds 310,000 or so clones, with over 12% as singletons. The specimen sequenced was naive CD4+ T cells from blood. V usage is TRBV5-4 and J usage is TRBJ2-7; D gene unclear. This TCR was sampled from a man between 18 and 35 years old with type 1 diabetes. The CDR3 reads CASSLDQASYEQYF. The CDR3 region has the DNA TGTGCCAGCAGCTTGGATCAGGCATCCTACGAGCAGTACTTC.